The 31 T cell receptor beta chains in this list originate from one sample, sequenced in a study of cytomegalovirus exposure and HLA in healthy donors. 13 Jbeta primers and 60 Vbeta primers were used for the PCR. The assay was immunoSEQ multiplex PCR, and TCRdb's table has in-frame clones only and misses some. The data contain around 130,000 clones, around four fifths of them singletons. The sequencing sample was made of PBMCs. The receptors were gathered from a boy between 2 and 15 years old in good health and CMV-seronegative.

Written as DNA, the CDR3 is TGTGCCAGCAGCTCTGATGGAGGGATGAACACTGAAGCTTTCTTT. It is translated as CASSSDGGMNTEAFF. This sequence joins TRBV7-6 and TRBJ1-1; D is unclear. The CDR3 contains 15 residues. V lost 4 bases to trimming and J lost 0 bases, with 12 bases between them. The V gene's germline CDR1 is SGHVS and CDR2 FNYEAQ.

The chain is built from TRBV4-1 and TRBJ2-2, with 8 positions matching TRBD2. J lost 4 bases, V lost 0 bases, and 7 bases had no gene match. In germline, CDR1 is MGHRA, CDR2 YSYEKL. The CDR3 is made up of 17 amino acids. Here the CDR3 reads CASSQELAGSSTGELFF. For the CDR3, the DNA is TGCGCCAGCAGCCAAGAGTTAGCGGGGTCTTCCACCGGGGAGCTGTTTTTT.

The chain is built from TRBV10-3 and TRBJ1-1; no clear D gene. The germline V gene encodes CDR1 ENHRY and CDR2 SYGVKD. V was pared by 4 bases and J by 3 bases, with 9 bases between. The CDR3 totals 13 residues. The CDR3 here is CAISVNSDTEAFF. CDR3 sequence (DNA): TGTGCCATCAGTGTAAATTCGGACACTGAAGCTTTCTTT.

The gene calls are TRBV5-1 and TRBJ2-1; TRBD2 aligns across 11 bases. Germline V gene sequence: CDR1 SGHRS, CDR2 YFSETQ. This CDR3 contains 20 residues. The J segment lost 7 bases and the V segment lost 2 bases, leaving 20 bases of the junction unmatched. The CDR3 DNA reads TGCGCCAGCAGCTTCCCCGGGACTAGCGGAGTCCCCGATGGGTGGAATGAGCAGTTCTTC. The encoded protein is CASSFPGTSGVPDGWNEQFF.

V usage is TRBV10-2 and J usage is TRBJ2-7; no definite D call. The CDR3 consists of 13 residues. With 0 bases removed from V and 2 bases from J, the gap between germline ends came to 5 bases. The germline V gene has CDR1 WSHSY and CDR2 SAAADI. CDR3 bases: TGCGCCAGCAGTGAGTCGGAGACCTACGAGCAGTACGTC. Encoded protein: CASSESETYEQYV.

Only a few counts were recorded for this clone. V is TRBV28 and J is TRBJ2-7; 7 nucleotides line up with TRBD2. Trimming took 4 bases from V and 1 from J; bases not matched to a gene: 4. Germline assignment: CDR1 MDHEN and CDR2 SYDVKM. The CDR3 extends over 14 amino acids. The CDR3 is CASSSPGGSYEQYF. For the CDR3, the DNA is TGTGCCAGCAGTTCCCCCGGGGGGTCCTACGAGCAGTACTTC.

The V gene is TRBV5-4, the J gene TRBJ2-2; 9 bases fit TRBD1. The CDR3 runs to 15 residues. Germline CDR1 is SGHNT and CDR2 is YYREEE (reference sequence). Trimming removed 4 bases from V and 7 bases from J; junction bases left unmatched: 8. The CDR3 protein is CASSLGQGRDGELFF. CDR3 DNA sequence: TGTGCCAGCAGCCTCGGACAGGGGCGTGACGGGGAGCTGTTTTTT. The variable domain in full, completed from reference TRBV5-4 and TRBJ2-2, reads ETGVTQSPTHLIKTRGQQVTLRCSSQSGHNTVSWYQQALGQGPQFIFQYYREEENGRGNFPPRFSGLQFPNYSSELNVNALELDDSALYLCASSLGQGRDGELFFGEGSRLTVL.

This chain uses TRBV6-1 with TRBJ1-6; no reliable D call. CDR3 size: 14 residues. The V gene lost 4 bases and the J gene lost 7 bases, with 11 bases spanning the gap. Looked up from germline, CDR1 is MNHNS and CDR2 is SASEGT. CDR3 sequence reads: CASSVSTGNSPLHF. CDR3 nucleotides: TGTGCCAGCAGTGTATCGACGGGGAATTCACCCCTCCACTTT.

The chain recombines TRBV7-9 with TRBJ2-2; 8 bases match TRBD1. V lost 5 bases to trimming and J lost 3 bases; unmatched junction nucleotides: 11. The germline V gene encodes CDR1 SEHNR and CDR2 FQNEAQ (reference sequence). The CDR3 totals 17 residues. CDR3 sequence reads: CASSPRAVTGDTGELFF. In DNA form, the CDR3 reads TGTGCCAGCAGCCCCAGGGCGGTGACAGGGGACACCGGGGAGCTGTTTTTT.

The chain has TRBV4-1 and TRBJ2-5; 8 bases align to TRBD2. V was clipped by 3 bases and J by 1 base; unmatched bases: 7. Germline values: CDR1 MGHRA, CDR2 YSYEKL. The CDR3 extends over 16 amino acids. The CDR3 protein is CASSHEPGTSQETQYF. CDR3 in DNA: TGCGCCAGCAGCCATGAACCCGGGACTAGCCAAGAGACCCAGTACTTC.

CDR3: CASSSDPSGIRDQETQYF. The CDR3 DNA reads TGTGCCAGCAGCTCCGACCCTAGCGGGATAAGAGACCAAGAGACCCAGTACTTC. The rearrangement uses TRBV7-9 and TRBJ2-5; 9 nucleotides match TRBD2. Trimming removed 4 bases from V and 0 bases from J; junction bases left unmatched: 12. The germline gives CDR1 SEHNR, CDR2 FQNEAQ (reference sequence). This CDR3 comprises 18 residues.

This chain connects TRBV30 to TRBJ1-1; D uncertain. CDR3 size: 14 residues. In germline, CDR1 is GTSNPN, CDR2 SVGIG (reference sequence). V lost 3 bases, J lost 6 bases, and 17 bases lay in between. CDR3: CAWRGPGGRAEAFF. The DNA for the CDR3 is TGTGCCTGGAGAGGGCCTGGAGGGAGGGCTGAAGCTTTCTTT.

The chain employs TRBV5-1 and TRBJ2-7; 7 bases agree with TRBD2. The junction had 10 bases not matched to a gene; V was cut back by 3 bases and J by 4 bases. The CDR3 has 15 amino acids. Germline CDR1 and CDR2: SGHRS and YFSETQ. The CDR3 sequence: CASSWGWGGRYEQYV. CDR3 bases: TGCGCCAGCAGCTGGGGGTGGGGCGGGAGATACGAGCAGTACGTC.

The CDR3: CASSLSGGHNSPLHF. The CDR3 nucleotides read TGTGCCAGCAGTTTATCGGGAGGACATAATTCACCCCTCCACTTT. The rearrangement joins TRBV27 to TRBJ1-6, with D uncertain. This CDR3 spans 15 amino acids. Trimming shortened V by 0 bases and J by 5 bases, and 8 bases separated the two germline ends. Germline CDR1 and CDR2: MNHEY and SMNVEV (reference sequence).

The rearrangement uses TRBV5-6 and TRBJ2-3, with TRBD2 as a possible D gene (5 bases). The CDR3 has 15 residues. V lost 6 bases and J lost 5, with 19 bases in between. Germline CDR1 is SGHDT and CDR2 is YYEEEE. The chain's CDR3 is CASIRLLRDQDTQYF. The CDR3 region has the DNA TGTGCCAGCATCCGGCTTCTGAGGGATCAAGATACGCAGTATTTT.

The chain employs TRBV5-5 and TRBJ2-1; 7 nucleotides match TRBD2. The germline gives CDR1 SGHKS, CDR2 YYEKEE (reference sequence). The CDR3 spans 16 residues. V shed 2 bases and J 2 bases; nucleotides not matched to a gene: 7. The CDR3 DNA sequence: TGTGCCAGCAGCTTAGGACTAGTTGAGGCCTACAATGAGCAGTTCTTC. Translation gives CASSLGLVEAYNEQFF.

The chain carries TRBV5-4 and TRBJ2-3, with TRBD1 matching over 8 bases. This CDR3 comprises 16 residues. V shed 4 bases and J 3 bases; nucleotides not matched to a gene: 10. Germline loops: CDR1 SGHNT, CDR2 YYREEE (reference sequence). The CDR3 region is CASSTRQGSGTDTQYF. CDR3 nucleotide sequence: TGTGCCAGCAGCACACGACAGGGGAGTGGAACAGATACGCAGTATTTT.

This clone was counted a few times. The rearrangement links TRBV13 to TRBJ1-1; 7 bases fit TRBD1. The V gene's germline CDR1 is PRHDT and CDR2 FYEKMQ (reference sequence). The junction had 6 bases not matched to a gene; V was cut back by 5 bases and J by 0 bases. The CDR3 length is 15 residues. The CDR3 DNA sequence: TGTGCCAGCAGCGAACCTCAGGGGGTGAACACTGAAGCTTTCTTT. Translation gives CASSEPQGVNTEAFF.

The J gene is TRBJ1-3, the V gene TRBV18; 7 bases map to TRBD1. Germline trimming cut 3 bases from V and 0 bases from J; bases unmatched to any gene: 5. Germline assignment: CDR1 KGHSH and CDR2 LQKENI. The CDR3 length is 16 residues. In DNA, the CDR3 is TGTGCCAGCTCACCCCGGGACAGCAGCTCTGGAAACACCATATATTTT. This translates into CASSPRDSSSGNTIYF.

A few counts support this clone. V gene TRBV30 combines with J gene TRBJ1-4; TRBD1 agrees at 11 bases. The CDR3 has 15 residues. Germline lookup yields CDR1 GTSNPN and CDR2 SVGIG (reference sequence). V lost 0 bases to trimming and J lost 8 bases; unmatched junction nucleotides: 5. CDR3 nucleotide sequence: TGTGCCTGGAGTGTTGGGACAGGGGGGAGCGAAAAACTGTTTTTT. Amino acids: CAWSVGTGGSEKLFF.

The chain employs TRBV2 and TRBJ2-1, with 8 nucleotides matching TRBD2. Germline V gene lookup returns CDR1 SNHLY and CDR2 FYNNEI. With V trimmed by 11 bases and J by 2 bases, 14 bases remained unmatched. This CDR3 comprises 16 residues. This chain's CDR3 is CAARGSTSGAYNEQFF. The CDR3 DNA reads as TGTGCCGCGAGGGGGTCAACTAGCGGAGCCTACAATGAGCAGTTCTTC.

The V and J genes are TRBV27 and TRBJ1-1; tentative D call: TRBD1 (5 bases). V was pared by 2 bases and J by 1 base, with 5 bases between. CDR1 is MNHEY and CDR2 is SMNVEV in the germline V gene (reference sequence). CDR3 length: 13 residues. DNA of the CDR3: TGTGCCAGCAGTTTAGGGGCGAACACTGAAGCTTTCTTT. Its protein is CASSLGANTEAFF.

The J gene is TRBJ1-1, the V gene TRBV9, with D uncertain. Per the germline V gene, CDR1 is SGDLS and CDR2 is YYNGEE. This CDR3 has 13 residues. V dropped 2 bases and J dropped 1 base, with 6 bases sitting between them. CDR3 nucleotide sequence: TGTGCCAGCAGCGTTTCGGGGAACACTGAAGCTTTCTTT. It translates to CASSVSGNTEAFF.

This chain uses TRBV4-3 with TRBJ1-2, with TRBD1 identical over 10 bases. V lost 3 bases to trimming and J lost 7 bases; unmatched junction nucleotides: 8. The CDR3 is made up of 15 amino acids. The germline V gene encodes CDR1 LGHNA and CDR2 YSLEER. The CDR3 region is CASSQMGTGASGYTF. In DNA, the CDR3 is TGCGCCAGCAGCCAGATGGGGACAGGGGCGAGTGGCTACACCTTC.

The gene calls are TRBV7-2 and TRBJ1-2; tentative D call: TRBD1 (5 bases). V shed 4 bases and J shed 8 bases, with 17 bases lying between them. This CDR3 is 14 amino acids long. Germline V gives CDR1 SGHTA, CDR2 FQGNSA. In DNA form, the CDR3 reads TGTGCCAGCAGCTCAGGATTCGGGGGAGACGGCTACACCTTC. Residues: CASSSGFGGDGYTF.

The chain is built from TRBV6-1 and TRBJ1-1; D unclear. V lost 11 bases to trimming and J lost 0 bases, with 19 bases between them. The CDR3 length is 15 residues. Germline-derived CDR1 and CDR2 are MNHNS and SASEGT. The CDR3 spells CAGAKEGGLNTEAFF. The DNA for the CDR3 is TGTGCCGGCGCAAAGGAAGGAGGATTGAACACTGAAGCTTTCTTT.

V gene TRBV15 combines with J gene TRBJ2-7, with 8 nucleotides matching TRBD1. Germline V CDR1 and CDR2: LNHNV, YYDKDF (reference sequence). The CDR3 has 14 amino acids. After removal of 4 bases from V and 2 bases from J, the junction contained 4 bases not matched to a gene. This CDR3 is CATSTRGLTYEQYF. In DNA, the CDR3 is TGTGCCACCAGCACCAGGGGGCTGACCTACGAGCAGTACTTC.

The CDR3 region is CASSLGAGGIVMNYGYTF. The DNA of the CDR3 is TGTGCCAGCAGCTTAGGGGCGGGGGGCATAGTCATGAACTATGGCTACACCTTC. V and J are TRBV7-2 and TRBJ1-2; TRBD1 is a possible D gene (6 bases). CDR1 and CDR2 from the germline V gene are SGHTA and FQGNSA. The V end was cut by 1 base, the J end by 2 bases, with 20 bases between. The CDR3 runs 18 residues.

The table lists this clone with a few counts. CDR3 in DNA: TGTGCCAGCAGCGCAGCAATACAGGGCTCCTATGGCTACACCTTC. Translation gives CASSAAIQGSYGYTF. The chain recombines TRBV9 with TRBJ1-2, with D tentatively TRBD1 (6 bases). The CDR3 spans 15 residues. Per the germline V gene, CDR1 is SGDLS and CDR2 is YYNGEE. The germline V and J ends were trimmed by 3 bases and 4 bases, with 16 bases remaining between them.

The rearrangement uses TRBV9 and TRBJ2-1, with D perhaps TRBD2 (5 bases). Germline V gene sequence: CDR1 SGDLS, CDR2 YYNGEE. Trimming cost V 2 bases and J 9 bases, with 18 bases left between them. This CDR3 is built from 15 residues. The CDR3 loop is CASSVTGIRLGEQFF. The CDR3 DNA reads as TGTGCCAGCAGCGTGACCGGGATCCGGCTCGGTGAGCAGTTCTTC. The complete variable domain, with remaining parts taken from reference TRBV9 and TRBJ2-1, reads DSGVTQTPKHLITATGQRVTLRCSPRSGDLSVYWYQQSLDQGLQFLIQYYNGEERAKGNILERFSAQQFPDLHSELNLSSLELGDSALYFCASSVTGIRLGEQFFGPGTRLTVL.

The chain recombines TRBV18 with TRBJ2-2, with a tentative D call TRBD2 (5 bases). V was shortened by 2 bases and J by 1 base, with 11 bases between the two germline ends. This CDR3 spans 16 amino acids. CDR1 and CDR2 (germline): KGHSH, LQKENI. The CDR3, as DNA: TGTGCCAGCTCACCATTACCAGCGGAGAACACCGGGGAGCTGTTTTTT. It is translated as CASSPLPAENTGELFF.